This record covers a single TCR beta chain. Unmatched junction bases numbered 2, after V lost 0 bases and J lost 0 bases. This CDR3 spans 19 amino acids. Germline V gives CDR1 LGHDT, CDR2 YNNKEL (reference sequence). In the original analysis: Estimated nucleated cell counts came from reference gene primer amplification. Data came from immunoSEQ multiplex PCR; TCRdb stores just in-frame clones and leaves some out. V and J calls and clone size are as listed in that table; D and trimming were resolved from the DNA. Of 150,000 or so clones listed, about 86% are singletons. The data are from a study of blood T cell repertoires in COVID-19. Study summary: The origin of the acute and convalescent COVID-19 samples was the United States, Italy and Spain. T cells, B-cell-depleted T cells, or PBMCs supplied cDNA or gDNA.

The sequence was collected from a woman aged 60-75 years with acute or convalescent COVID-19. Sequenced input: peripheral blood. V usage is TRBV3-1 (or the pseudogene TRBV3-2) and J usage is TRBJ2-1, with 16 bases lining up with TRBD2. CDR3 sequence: CASSQEGLAGGSSYNEQFF. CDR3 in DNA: TGTGCCAGCAGCCAAGAGGGACTAGCGGGGGGGTCCTCCTACAATGAGCAGTTCTTC.